The 2 T cell receptor beta chains in this list originate from one sample, sequenced in a study of T cell responses to AZD1222 COVID-19 vaccine. Profiling relied on immunoSEQ multiplex PCR, and the TCRdb table lists in-frame clones only, not all of them. Of approximately 150,000 clones in the sample, about 87% are singletons; the top ten hold 3% to 4%. The source material was peripheral blood, sampled on day 0 of MenACWY control vaccination. Receptors were obtained from an adult in good health.

The gene calls are TRBV12-5 and TRBJ1-1; D gene ambiguous. Germline lookup yields CDR1 LGHNT and CDR2 FRNRAP. There are 11 residues in the CDR3. Trimming shortened V by 5 bases and J by 7 bases, and 8 bases separated the two germline ends. The CDR3 DNA follows: TGTGCTAGTGGTGCGGAGGGTGAAGCTTTCTTT. This translates into CASGAEGEAFF.

This clone turned up a few times. The V call is TRBV10-3, the J call TRBJ1-3; TRBD1 is a possible D gene (5 bases). This CDR3 spans 16 amino acids. CDR1 is ENHRY and CDR2 is SYGVKD in the germline V gene. V lost 10 bases, J lost 0 bases, and 19 bases lay in between. The CDR3 loop is CATEGPGRPSGNTIYF. The CDR3 region has the DNA TGTGCCACCGAAGGTCCGGGACGGCCCTCTGGAAACACCATATATTTT.